One sample yielded the 21 T cell receptor beta chains listed below, sequenced in a study of T cell responses to AZD1222 COVID-19 vaccine. Generated by immunoSEQ multiplex PCR, the TCRdb table keeps only in-frame clones and is missing some. The sample contains 95,000 to 150,000 clones, over 75% of which appear only once. Sample: peripheral blood, taken on day 0 of AZD1222 vaccination. These receptors were obtained from an adult in good health.

Written as DNA, the CDR3 is TGTGCCAGCAGGTGGGACAGTACCTACGAGCAGTACTTC. The encoded protein is CASRWDSTYEQYF. V and J are TRBV27 and TRBJ2-7; 7 nucleotides agree with TRBD1. From germline, CDR1 is MNHEY and CDR2 SMNVEV (reference sequence). CDR3 length equals 13 residues. V trimming: 6 bases; J trimming: 2 bases; junction bases outside the gene matches: 4.

The chain links TRBV29-1 to TRBJ2-2; D possibly corresponds to TRBD1 (6 bases). CDR1 SQVTM and CDR2 ANQGSEA come from the germline V gene. The CDR3 runs to 14 residues. V was pared by 4 bases and J by 6 bases, with 15 bases between. CDR3 sequence: CSVGRDTSAGELFF. DNA of the CDR3: TGCAGCGTTGGTAGGGACACCTCTGCCGGGGAGCTGTTTTTT.

In its sample, this clone was seen a few times. The rearrangement links TRBV2 to TRBJ1-1, with D possibly being TRBD1 (6 bases). The CDR3 is 13 amino acids. Germline lookup yields CDR1 SNHLY and CDR2 FYNNEI. The V and J ends lost 7 bases and 5 bases respectively, with 14 bases between them. CDR3 nucleotides: TGTGCCAGCAATCTCATACAGGGAACTGAAGCTTTCTTT. Translating it yields CASNLIQGTEAFF.

This chain uses TRBV9 with TRBJ2-2; the match to TRBD2 covers 10 bases. Germline V gene sequence: CDR1 SGDLS, CDR2 YYNGEE. The CDR3 is 16 amino acids. The trim removed 0 bases at V and 3 bases at J, leaving 2 bases unmatched. CDR3 residues: CASSVGTSGYTGELFF. The CDR3 bases are TGTGCCAGCAGCGTAGGGACTAGCGGTTACACCGGGGAGCTGTTTTTT. Based on the CDR3 plus reference TRBV9 and TRBJ2-2, the full variable domain is DSGVTQTPKHLITATGQRVTLRCSPRSGDLSVYWYQQSLDQGLQFLIQYYNGEERAKGNILERFSAQQFPDLHSELNLSSLELGDSALYFCASSVGTSGYTGELFFGEGSRLTVL.

The V call is TRBV6-1, the J call TRBJ1-1; D remains unclear. The V gene's germline CDR1 is MNHNS and CDR2 SASEGT. The V and J ends lost 2 bases and 12 bases respectively, with 16 bases between them. There are 13 residues in the CDR3. The CDR3 DNA reads TGTGCCAGCAGTGAACACCCGACAACGATGCCTTTCTTT. It encodes CASSEHPTTMPFF.

This sequence joins TRBV15 and TRBJ1-1, with 9 bases fitting TRBD1. Germline CDR1 is LNHNV and CDR2 is YYDKDF (reference sequence). The CDR3 contains 15 residues. V was clipped by 1 base and J by 5 bases; unmatched bases: 5. The CDR3 DNA is TGTGCCACCAGCAGAGTCACAGGGGGCACTACTGAAGCTTTCTTT. Translating it yields CATSRVTGGTTEAFF.

The chain has TRBV7-2 and TRBJ2-3; no definite D call. The V end lost 3 bases, the J end lost 4 bases, and 8 bases lay between the germline ends. Germline V gene sequence: CDR1 SGHTA, CDR2 FQGNSA. CDR3 length: 13 amino acids. In DNA, the CDR3 is TGTGCCAGCAGCTTGGGTGAGGCAGATACGCAGTATTTT. Translation gives CASSLGEADTQYF. Looking up the rest from reference TRBV7-2 and TRBJ2-3 gives the full variable domain: GAGVSQSPSNKVTEKGKDVELRCDPISGHTALYWYRQSLGQGLEFLIYFQGNSAPDKSGLPSDRFSAERTGGSVSTLTIQRTQQEDSAVYLCASSLGEADTQYFGPGTRLTVL.

The rearrangement uses TRBV7-2 and TRBJ2-7; the match to TRBD1 covers 9 bases. CDR3 size: 14 residues. Germline V gives CDR1 SGHTA, CDR2 FQGNSA. V shed 2 bases, J shed 2 bases, and the junction held 1 base outside the gene matches. The CDR3 protein is CASSLRQGAYEQYF. The CDR3 DNA is TGTGCCAGCAGCTTAAGACAGGGGGCCTACGAGCAGTACTTC.

V usage is TRBV6-2 or TRBV6-3 and J usage is TRBJ2-1, with 10 bases identical to TRBD2. With V trimmed by 6 bases and J by 4 bases, 6 bases remained unmatched. The CDR3 length is 15 residues. The germline gives CDR1 MNHEY, CDR2 SVGEGT. CDR3 protein: CASSRLAGLYNEQFF. As DNA, the CDR3 is TGTGCCAGCAGCCGACTAGCGGGTCTATACAATGAGCAGTTCTTC.

The V and J genes are TRBV9 and TRBJ1-1; D is possibly TRBD1 (6 bases). The CDR3 contains 14 residues. Trimming took 3 bases from V and 1 from J, leaving 10 bases between them. Germline lookup yields CDR1 SGDLS and CDR2 YYNGEE. The CDR3 region has the DNA TGTGCCAGCAGCGCAGGGGAGGGGAACACTGAAGCTTTCTTT. Translating gives CASSAGEGNTEAFF.

The chain links TRBV12-3 or TRBV12-4 to TRBJ2-7; TRBD2 matches at 7 bases. This CDR3 has 13 amino acids. V was pared by 3 bases and J by 6 bases, with 5 bases of the junction left unmatched. The CDR3 DNA is TGTGCCAGCAGTTTGGTGGGAGGGTTCGAGCAGTACTTC. Its translation is CASSLVGGFEQYF.

The gene calls are TRBV4-3 and TRBJ2-7; a weak D match, TRBD2 (7 bases). With 5 bases removed from V and 4 bases from J, the gap between germline ends came to 21 bases. CDR1 is LGHNA and CDR2 is YSLEER in the germline V gene. This CDR3 has 16 amino acids. CDR3 protein: CASSSYLGGLEYEQYF. CDR3 DNA: TGCGCCAGCAGCTCTTATCTCGGGGGGCTCGAATACGAGCAGTACTTC.

This chain joins TRBV5-1 and TRBJ2-5; TRBD2 is a possible D gene (6 bases). V was pared by 4 bases and J by 2 bases, with 12 bases between. This CDR3 has 14 residues. The V gene's germline CDR1 is SGHRS and CDR2 YFSETQ. The CDR3 is CASSPQGTQETQYF. The CDR3, as DNA: TGCGCCAGCAGCCCCCAAGGGACTCAAGAGACCCAGTACTTC.

The rearrangement links TRBV4-3 to TRBJ2-2; 8 nucleotides line up with TRBD1. The CDR3 contains 16 residues. From germline, CDR1 is LGHNA and CDR2 YSLEER. After removal of 3 bases from V and 3 bases from J, the junction contained 6 bases not matched to a gene. In nucleotides, the CDR3 is TGCGCCAGCAGCCAGAGGACAGGGCGGTACACCGGGGAGCTGTTTTTT. Amino acid sequence: CASSQRTGRYTGELFF.

This clone was found a few times. The chain uses TRBV2 and TRBJ1-4; perhaps TRBD1 as D (6 bases). Germline V gene data show CDR1 as SNHLY and CDR2 as FYNNEI. The V end was cut by 6 bases, the J end by 2 bases, with 16 bases between. CDR3 length: 16 amino acids. DNA for the CDR3: TGTGCCAGCAGGACCGACACAGGGTTTACTAATGAAAAACTGTTTTTT. Translation: CASRTDTGFTNEKLFF.

This sequence joins TRBV30 and TRBJ1-1; D call uncertain. The germline V and J ends were trimmed by 1 base and 2 bases, with 8 bases remaining between them. The CDR3 runs 13 residues. Germline V lookup: CDR1 GTSNPN, CDR2 SVGIG (reference sequence). CDR3 nucleotides: TGTGCCTGGAGTGGGCAGCCTAACACTGAAGCTTTCTTT. Amino acids: CAWSGQPNTEAFF.

J is TRBJ2-7 and V is TRBV5-6; TRBD2 matches 7 bases. CDR3 size: 15 residues. Germline loops: CDR1 SGHDT, CDR2 YYEEEE. V shed 0 bases, J shed 5 bases, and the junction held 8 bases outside the gene matches. The DNA for the CDR3 is TGTGCCAGCAGCTTGGGAGGCGGGAGTTTCCACGAGCAGTACTTC. Translation gives CASSLGGGSFHEQYF.

This sequence joins TRBV6-2 or TRBV6-3 and TRBJ2-1, with a possible D match to TRBD2 (6 bases). V lost 2 bases to trimming and J lost 11 bases, with 13 bases between them. This CDR3 has 13 residues. Germline values: CDR1 MNHEY, CDR2 SVGEGT. This CDR3 reads CASSYASGPKQFF. In nucleotides, the CDR3 is TGTGCCAGCAGTTACGCAAGCGGGCCCAAGCAGTTCTTC.

This sequence joins TRBV5-6 and TRBJ2-5; a weak D match, TRBD1 (5 bases). The length of the CDR3 is 15 residues. Germline values: CDR1 SGHDT, CDR2 YYEEEE. V lost 0 bases, J lost 4 bases, and 13 bases lay in between. CDR3 sequence reads: CASSLAVDMGETQYF. The DNA for the CDR3 is TGTGCCAGCAGCTTGGCCGTGGACATGGGAGAGACCCAGTACTTC.

This chain joins TRBV7-3 and TRBJ2-6; no clear D gene. The CDR3 runs to 16 residues. V was pared by 4 bases and J by 2 bases, with 12 bases between. Germline loops: CDR1 SGHTA, CDR2 FQGTGA. DNA for the CDR3: TGTGCCAGCAGCTCGCAACGTGTCCCTGGGGCCAACGTCCTGACTTTC. It yields the protein CASSSQRVPGANVLTF.

The CDR3: CASSALPGFEQYF. For the CDR3, the DNA is TGTGCCAGCAGCGCTCTACCAGGGTTCGAGCAGTACTTC. The chain uses TRBV3-1 (or the pseudogene TRBV3-2) and TRBJ2-7, with D maybe TRBD1 (5 bases). Germline assignment: CDR1 LGHDT and CDR2 YNNKEL (reference sequence). V was trimmed by 5 bases and J by 6 bases, leaving 14 bases between them. The CDR3 is made up of 13 amino acids.